There are many counts of the clone carrying this T cell receptor beta chain. The data belong to a study of molecular identifiers for immune sequencing clone quantification. V lost 0 bases to trimming and J lost 11 bases, with 8 bases between them. The CDR3 runs to 12 residues. CDR1 and CDR2 (germline): MGHRA, YSYEKL. TCRdb re-analysed the PCR reads in MiXCR, keeping a single row per CDR3 protein. This sample has 50,000 to 65,000 distinct CDR3 sequences, with 20% to 25% found just once. V usage is TRBV4-1 and J usage is TRBJ1-5; no clear D gene. The sequenced sample consisted of naive CD8+ T cells from blood, with Jurkat cell RNA spiked in. Described subset: FACS-sorted CD8+CD4-CCR7+CD45RA+ naive T cells. The receptor was derived from a human donor in good health. Some libraries in this study had Jurkat cell RNA spiked in. CDR3 sequence reads: CASSQDGIAQHF. As DNA, the CDR3 is TGCGCCAGCAGCCAAGATGGTATCGCCCAGCATTTT.